This is a list of T cell receptor beta chains from one sample in a study of T cell responses to AZD1222 COVID-19 vaccine. Generated by immunoSEQ multiplex PCR, the TCRdb table keeps only in-frame clones and is missing some. The sample yields 120,000 or so clones, roughly 90% seen once. The sequenced sample was peripheral blood, obtained on day 0 of AZD1222 vaccination. The origin of the receptors is an adult in good health. Both conserved end residues are part of each CDR3. The D gene is left open where the match is weak. Clone size, where shown, is once, few, many, or a class for clones that have expanded.

D: -; size: -; V: TRBV18; J: TRBJ2-6; DNA: TGTGCCAGCTCACCTCCGACAGGTACCATCGCTGGGGCCAACGTCCTGACTTTC; CDR3: CASSPPTGTIAGANVLTF
D: -; size: few; V: TRBV28; J: TRBJ1-1; DNA: TGTGCCAGCATGCGGGGGCAGGACACTGAAGCTTTCTTT; CDR3: CASMRGQDTEAFF
D: -; size: -; V: TRBV11-3; J: TRBJ1-4; DNA: TGTGCCAGCCCCGAGGGAGGGGGAGACGAAAAACTGTTTTTT; CDR3: CASPEGGGDEKLFF
D: -; size: -; V: TRBV16; J: TRBJ1-4; DNA: TGTGCCAGCAGTCTCGACAGGTCGGCCCGGGAAAAACTGTTTTTT; CDR3: CASSLDRSAREKLFF
D: -; size: few; V: TRBV5-1; J: TRBJ2-5; DNA: TGCGCCAGCAGCCCAGGGCCCCAAGAGACCCAGTACTTC; CDR3: CASSPGPQETQYF
D: TRBD2; size: -; V: TRBV5-4; J: TRBJ2-1; DNA: TGTGCCAGCAGCTATGGGGGAGCGGGGGCCTACAATGAGCAGTTCTTC; CDR3: CASSYGGAGAYNEQFF
D: -; size: -; V: TRBV5-1; J: TRBJ1-2; DNA: TGCGCCAGCAGCTTGACAGGGCGGCCCGTCCCCTCTAACTATGGCTACACCTTC; CDR3: CASSLTGRPVPSNYGYTF
D: TRBD1; size: -; V: TRBV27; J: TRBJ2-1; DNA: TGTGCCAGCAGTTCCAACCCAACAGGGGTGAGCTCCTTCTTC; CDR3: CASSSNPTGVSSFF
D: -; size: -; V: TRBV6-2/TRBV6-3; J: TRBJ2-2; DNA: TGTGCCAGCAGTTACCTACTAGTACCGGACACCGGGGAGCTGTTTTTT; CDR3: CASSYLLVPDTGELFF
D: -; size: -; V: TRBV6-5; J: TRBJ1-6; DNA: TGTGCCAGCAGCCTACAGCCATATAATTCACCCCTCCACTTT; CDR3: CASSLQPYNSPLHF
D: -; size: -; V: TRBV6-5; J: TRBJ2-7; DNA: TGTGCCAGCAGATTGACGGCAGGGACATCCTACGAGCAGTACTTC; CDR3: CASRLTAGTSYEQYF
D: -; size: -; V: TRBV19; J: TRBJ1-2; DNA: TGTGCCAGCTCAGGGACGTCCAACTATGGCTACACCTTC; CDR3: CASSGTSNYGYTF
D: -; size: -; V: TRBV3-1/TRBV3-2; J: TRBJ2-3; DNA: TGTGCCAGCAGCCACCGGGGCGGGAGCACAGATACGCAGTATTTT; CDR3: CASSHRGGSTDTQYF
D: -; size: -; V: TRBV6-1; J: TRBJ1-4; DNA: TGTGCCAGCAGTGACAGGGGAGGGGGGACGGGTGAAAAACTGTTTTTT; CDR3: CASSDRGGGTGEKLFF
D: TRBD2; size: few; V: TRBV24-1; J: TRBJ2-5; DNA: TGTGCCACCAGTGTGACCGGGGGGCAAGAGACCCAGTACTTC; CDR3: CATSVTGGQETQYF
D: TRBD2; size: -; V: TRBV7-6; J: TRBJ2-2; DNA: TGTGCCAGCATCTCCGAGGCGGGGGCCGGGGAGCTGTTTTTT; CDR3: CASISEAGAGELFF
D: TRBD2; size: -; V: TRBV28; J: TRBJ2-1; DNA: TGTGCCAGCAGTACTCTGGGACTAGCGGGGCACAATGAGCAGTTCTTC; CDR3: CASSTLGLAGHNEQFF
D: -; size: -; V: TRBV6-6; J: TRBJ2-5; DNA: TGTGCCAGCAGTTCCAAGACAGGCCAAGAGACCCAGTACTTC; CDR3: CASSSKTGQETQYF
D: TRBD2; size: -; V: TRBV5-1; J: TRBJ2-1; DNA: TGCGCCAGCAGCTTGGTATCACAGCGGGAGATGTACAATGAGCAGTTCTTC; CDR3: CASSLVSQREMYNEQFF
D: -; size: -; V: TRBV3-1/TRBV3-2; J: TRBJ1-2; DNA: TGTGCCAGCAGCCAGGTGAAGTCCTATGGCTACACCTTC; CDR3: CASSQVKSYGYTF
D: TRBD2; size: -; V: TRBV28; J: TRBJ2-5; DNA: TGTGCCAGCAGCGGAGGACTAGCGACCCAAGAGACCCAGTACTTC; CDR3: CASSGGLATQETQYF
D: -; size: -; V: TRBV19; J: TRBJ2-3; DNA: TGTGCCAGTAGTATTGGTCCAAACACAGATACGCAGTATTTT; CDR3: CASSIGPNTDTQYF